The rows below give T cell receptor beta chains drawn from one sample of a study of early T cells in non-severe SARS-CoV-2 infection. Each CDR3 protein is one row after TCRdb ran MiXCR on the 5' RACE reads. In the table there are about 80,000 distinct CDR3 sequences, roughly 12% of which are singletons. The sample consisted of whole blood. The receptors were gathered from an adult who was a healthcare worker with PCR-confirmed SARS-CoV-2 infection or an uninfected control (not recorded which). Both conserved end residues are part of each CDR3. The D gene is left open where the match is weak. Where a row states a size, it is once, few, many or the class of an expanded clone; other rows omit it.

clone_size	v_call	d_call	j_call	cdr3_nt	cdr3_aa
-	TRBV20-1	TRBD1	TRBJ2-5	TGCAGTGCTAGAGATCGACAGGGGTCTCGAGAGACCCAGTACTTC	CSARDRQGSRETQYF
-	TRBV6-4	-	TRBJ1-1	TGTGCCAGCAGTCCCGGGCCAGGACTCATGAACACTGAAGCTTTCTTT	CASSPGPGLMNTEAFF
-	TRBV4-1	TRBD2	TRBJ2-1	TGCGCCAGCAGCCAAGAGAGGGCTAGCGGGAGTGGGGATGAGCAGTTCTTC	CASSQERASGSGDEQFF
once	TRBV28	-	TRBJ2-3	TGTGCCAGCAGGCGGGGCGGAAGCACAGATACGCAGTATTTT	CASRRGGSTDTQYF
many	TRBV18	-	TRBJ2-2	TGTGCCAGCTCCCGAAACGCCCATGATCCCACCGGGGAGCTGTTTTTT	CASSRNAHDPTGELFF
-	TRBV18	TRBD2	TRBJ2-5	TGTGCCAGCTCACCAACTAGCGACCAAGAGACCCAGTACTTC	CASSPTSDQETQYF
few	TRBV28	-	TRBJ2-7	TGTGCCAGCAGTACAGCAGGACGCGAGCAGTACTTC	CASSTAGREQYF
-	TRBV3-1	-	TRBJ1-3	TGTGCCAGCTCGCTACGGGGGGGCTCTGGAAACACCATATATTTT	CASSLRGGSGNTIYF
medium-sized	TRBV19	TRBD1	TRBJ2-2	TGTGCCAGTAGTATCCAGACAGGGAGCACCGGGGAGCTGTTTTTT	CASSIQTGSTGELFF
many	TRBV2	-	TRBJ2-7	TGTGCCAGCACGGCCGTCCCTCGGGGCGAGCAGTACTTC	CASTAVPRGEQYF
few	TRBV6-1	TRBD2	TRBJ2-7	TGTGCCAGCAGACCGGGACTATCCTACGAGCAGTACTTC	CASRPGLSYEQYF
few	TRBV20-1	-	TRBJ2-7	TGCAGTGCTAGAGGCACTGGATACGAGCAGTACTTC	CSARGTGYEQYF
-	TRBV20-1	TRBD1	TRBJ1-2	TGCAGTGCTAGAGTATATTTGCCCGGGACAGGGAGTGACTATGGCTACACCTTC	CSARVYLPGTGSDYGYTF
-	TRBV5-1	-	TRBJ2-7	TGCGCCAGCAGCTGGGACGGGACAACCTACGAGCAGTACTTC	CASSWDGTTYEQYF
-	TRBV3-1	-	TRBJ1-3	TGTGCCAGCAGCCAATATTTAAGCGGGGGAAACACCATATATTTT	CASSQYLSGGNTIYF
-	TRBV7-2	TRBD2	TRBJ2-7	TGTGCCAGCAGCTTAGCTAGCGGGAGGGCCCGTGGTTACGAGCAGTACTTC	CASSLASGRARGYEQYF
-	TRBV6-5	TRBD2	TRBJ2-1	TGTGCCAGCAGACCCCTAGCGGGAGGACGCAATGAGCAGTTCTTC	CASRPLAGGRNEQFF
many	TRBV30	TRBD1	TRBJ1-5	TGTGCCTGGGGAGACAGGGGGGATCAGCCCCAGCATTTT	CAWGDRGDQPQHF
many	TRBV20-1	TRBD1	TRBJ2-7	TGCAGTGCAACGCACAGGGGGTTCTCCTACGAGCAGTACTTC	CSATHRGFSYEQYF
few	TRBV27	TRBD1	TRBJ1-1	TGTGCCAGCAGTTCTTGGGCAGGGGGGCGGACTGAAGCTTTCTTT	CASSSWAGGRTEAFF
many	TRBV7-9	TRBD1	TRBJ2-3	TGTGCCAGCAGCTTACCGGGACAGGGGACAGATACGCAGTATTTT	CASSLPGQGTDTQYF
few	TRBV20-1	TRBD2	TRBJ2-3	TGCAGTGCCCCCCCAGCGCGGGAGGACGTTGATACGCAGTATTTT	CSAPPAREDVDTQYF
many	TRBV20-1	-	TRBJ1-6	TGCAGTGCTAGTGGAGACCGTCTTAATTCACCCCTCCACTTT	CSASGDRLNSPLHF
-	TRBV28	-	TRBJ1-5	TGTGCCAGCAGCCCCTCCACACGGCCCCAGCATTTT	CASSPSTRPQHF
few	TRBV28	-	TRBJ1-5	TGTGCCAGCAGCCGGGACGTTCAGCCCCAGCATTTT	CASSRDVQPQHF
many	TRBV7-9	TRBD2	TRBJ2-1	TGTGCCAGCAGCACTAGCGGGAGGGCCTCTGAGCAGTTCTTC	CASSTSGRASEQFF
many	TRBV6-2/TRBV6-3	-	TRBJ2-7	TGTGCCAGCAGTTACTTTCAAACAGGGAGCTACGAGCAGTACTTC	CASSYFQTGSYEQYF
-	TRBV20-1	-	TRBJ2-3	TGCAGTGCTAGAGATTTCGGGCTAGCCAAGGATACGCAGTATTTT	CSARDFGLAKDTQYF
few	TRBV12-3/TRBV12-4	-	TRBJ2-4	TGTGCCAGCAGTTTAGCGCAGGTGGGAGCCCACAAAAACATTCAGTACTTC	CASSLAQVGAHKNIQYF
many	TRBV18	-	TRBJ2-7	TGTGCCAGCTCACTCCTTTCAAGGACTGTAGAGCAGTACTTC	CASSLLSRTVEQYF
-	TRBV5-1	-	TRBJ2-2	TGCGCCAGCAGCTCAGGGCCATCCGGGGAGCTGTTTTTT	CASSSGPSGELFF
few	TRBV7-2	TRBD2	TRBJ2-1	TGTGCCAGCAGCCCCCACGGGGGGTACAATGAGCAGTTCTTC	CASSPHGGYNEQFF
-	TRBV7-3	-	TRBJ1-1	TGTGCCAGCAGCTTGACAAACACTGAAGCTTTCTTT	CASSLTNTEAFF
many	TRBV7-9	-	TRBJ2-2	TGTGCCAGCAGCTGTTTTCAGCAGGGGAGAGCCGGGGAGCTGTTTTTT	CASSCFQQGRAGELFF
-	TRBV3-1	-	TRBJ1-4	TGTGCCAGCAGCCAAGCAGGGTCAAAACTGTTTTTT	CASSQAGSKLFF
many	TRBV6-2/TRBV6-3	-	TRBJ2-3	TGTGCCAGCAGTTACTCGATGCGCACAGATACGCAGTATTTT	CASSYSMRTDTQYF